A selection of T cell receptor beta chains follows, all from one sample in a study of blood T cell repertoires in COVID-19. Data came from immunoSEQ multiplex PCR; TCRdb stores just in-frame clones and leaves some out. Of some 87,000 clones listed, 70% to 90% are singletons. Sequences were obtained from peripheral blood. These receptors originate from a human donor with COVID-19, enrolled during active disease. The donor label of this sample is uncertain. Each CDR3 is given with its conserved first and last residue. A D gene is named only where the DNA matches it firmly. A row's size may be missing; if present it is once, few, many or a size class.

abundance,d_gene,j_gene,v_gene,CDR3aa,CDR3nt
NA,TRBD2,TRBJ2-7,TRBV5-1,CASSKDGSGVTYEQYF,TGCGCCAGCAGCAAGGACGGTAGCGGGGTGACCTACGAGCAGTACTTC
NA,TRBD2,TRBJ2-1,TRBV7-2,CASSVRPGLANEQFF,TGTGCCAGCAGCGTAAGACCGGGACTAGCGAATGAGCAGTTCTTC
NA,TRBD1,TRBJ1-5,TRBV5-1,CASSFTGGTGEPQHF,TGCGCCAGCAGCTTTACAGGGGGCACCGGGGAGCCCCAGCATTTT
NA,NA,TRBJ2-2,TRBV6-5,CASSYGSGVNTGELFF,TGTGCCAGCAGTTACGGTTCAGGGGTCAACACCGGGGAGCTGTTTTTT
NA,TRBD1,TRBJ1-5,TRBV25-1,CASSPPGDRGSGPQHF,TGTGCCAGCAGTCCCCCGGGTGACAGGGGGTCGGGGCCCCAGCATTTT
few,NA,TRBJ2-4,TRBV12-5,CASGPTNRDIQYF,TGTGCTAGTGGTCCGACAAACAGAGACATTCAGTACTTC
NA,NA,TRBJ2-7,TRBV29-1,CSVDGGTTYEQYF,TGCAGCGTTGACGGCGGGACGACCTACGAGCAGTACTTC
NA,NA,TRBJ2-2,TRBV9,CASSGDRNTGELFF,TGTGCCAGCAGCGGAGACAGGAACACCGGGGAGCTGTTTTTT
NA,NA,TRBJ1-1,TRBV3-1/TRBV3-2,CASSQDLAGTEAFF,TGTGCCAGCAGCCAAGATCTCGCGGGCACTGAAGCTTTCTTT
NA,NA,TRBJ1-1,TRBV6-5,CASTSPRAHEAFF,TGTGCCAGCACCTCTCCGAGGGCACATGAAGCTTTCTTT
NA,NA,TRBJ1-3,TRBV5-1,CASSPGGSGNTIYF,TGCGCCAGCAGCCCGGGGGGCTCTGGAAACACCATATATTTT
NA,NA,TRBJ1-1,TRBV9,CASSVEGRVREAFF,TGTGCCAGCAGCGTAGAAGGCAGGGTCCGTGAAGCTTTCTTT
NA,NA,TRBJ1-5,TRBV2,CASRESGRGKPQHF,TGTGCCAGCAGAGAATCAGGCCGGGGTAAGCCCCAGCATTTT
NA,TRBD1,TRBJ1-2,TRBV4-1,CASRAQGGYYGYTF,TGCGCCAGCAGAGCCCAGGGGGGTTACTATGGCTACACCTTC
NA,NA,TRBJ1-1,TRBV5-1,CASSSGYDRVNTEAFF,TGCGCCAGCAGCTCGGGATACGACCGAGTGAACACTGAAGCTTTCTTT
NA,TRBD2,TRBJ2-1,TRBV3-1/TRBV3-2,CARLPLAGDYNEQFF,TGTGCCAGGCTGCCGCTAGCGGGGGACTACAATGAGCAGTTCTTC